This T cell receptor beta chain was identified during a study of T cells in Graves' hyperthyroidism and ophthalmopathy. Looking at the study overall: Peripheral blood collection took place at initial diagnosis, before any treatment.

RNA transcripts gave rise to amplified TCR beta CDR3 regions. The HTBI primer set was used in a first-round RT-PCR of the TCR CDR3. TCRdb reanalysed the multiplex PCR reads using MiXCR and keeps one entry per CDR3 protein. This table has roughly 380,000 distinct CDR3 sequences, around 14% appearing once. This clonotype was found many times. Not enrolled were patients with uncontrolled infection, other autoimmune disease, pregnancy or lactation. For the diagnoses, clinical symptoms, serum thyroxine and TRAb, thyroid ultrasound and orbital computed tomography were used. The CDR3 sequence is 15 residues long. Trimming removed 0 bases at V and 0 bases at J, with 10 bases between. CDR1 and CDR2 (germline): SGHNT, YYREEE (reference sequence).

This TCR was recovered from a woman between 55 and 75 years old with Graves' hyperthyroidism. Sequences were obtained from blood. The rearrangement links TRBV5-4 to TRBJ2-7; D unclear. CDR3 in amino acids: CASSLEGGHSYEQYF. The CDR3 bases are TGTGCCAGCAGCTTGGAGGGCGGTCACTCCTACGAGCAGTACTTC.